The TCR beta chain under discussion was sequenced for a study of T-cell memory formation after mild COVID-19. TCRdb ran MiXCR on the 5' RACE reads and lists one entry per CDR3 protein. The table has about 140,000 distinct CDR3 sequences, about 19% seen once. Ten or more counts support this clonotype. The CDR3 length is 13 residues. Trimming took off 0 bases at V and 4 bases at J, with 8 bases between the two ends. Germline lookup yields CDR1 SGHRS and CDR2 YFSETQ. The TCR originated in an adult woman who had mild COVID-19 (a few samples of this study predate the infection). Cell type and time point are not known. The chain joins TRBV5-1 to TRBJ2-7, with D maybe TRBD1 (5 bases). Sequencing input: PBMCs or a T cell subset sorted from them (not recorded which). Here the CDR3 reads CASSLAQGYEQYF. DNA of the CDR3: TGCGCCAGCAGCTTGGCCCAGGGTTACGAGCAGTACTTC.